This entry lists 10 T cell receptor beta chains sequenced from one sample in a study of shared clonotypes between healthy human individuals. Only in-frame clones appear in the TCRdb table, and some are missing; sequencing was by immunoSEQ multiplex PCR. Here the sample spans around 2.3 million clones, approximately 96% being singletons. Source material: naive CD4+ T cells sorted from blood. Subset described: CD45RA+ positively selected. These receptors came from a man aged 18 to 29 in good health.

For this clone: Other DNA sequences in the sample encode the same CDR3. This chain links TRBV30 with TRBJ2-5; D is unresolved. This CDR3 is built from 13 residues. CDR1 is GTSNPN, CDR2 SVGIG, per germline (reference sequence). The V end lost 0 bases, the J end lost 4 bases, and 9 bases lay between the germline ends. CDR3 amino acids: CAWSVGALETQYF. DNA for the CDR3: TGTGCCTGGAGTGTAGGCGCCTTAGAGACCCAGTACTTC. Together with reference TRBV30 and TRBJ2-5, the CDR3 gives the full variable domain: SQTIHQWPATLVQPVGSPLSLECTVEGTSNPNLYWYRQAAGRGLQLLFYSVGIGQISSEVPQNLSASRPQDRQFILSSKKLLLSDSGFYLCAWSVGALETQYFGPGTRLLVL.

The genes are TRBV27 and TRBJ1-5; TRBD1 is a possible D gene (6 bases). Germline assignment: CDR1 MNHEY and CDR2 SMNVEV (reference sequence). The CDR3 sequence is 15 residues long. Trimming cost V 6 bases and J 1 base, with 13 bases left between them. The CDR3: CASRQGGGSNQPQHF. The DNA of the CDR3 is TGTGCCAGCAGGCAAGGGGGTGGAAGCAATCAGCCCCAGCATTTT.

Of note for this clone: This sample also contains other DNA sequences that code for the same CDR3. The V gene is TRBV6-5, the J gene TRBJ1-1; D gene unclear. V was trimmed by 2 bases and J by 4 bases, leaving 5 bases between them. CDR3 length: 12 residues. From germline, CDR1 is MNHEY and CDR2 SVGAGI. CDR3 sequence: CASSYGGTEAFF. CDR3 in DNA: TGTGCCAGCAGTTACGGTGGCACTGAAGCTTTCTTT.

As for this clone: A junction end diverges from the germline sequence, so it may reflect a read error. J is TRBJ2-2 and V is TRBV7-7, with D perhaps matching TRBD1 (6 bases). Germline CDR1 and CDR2: SSHAT and FNYEAQ (reference sequence). The CDR3 totals 14 residues. The CDR3 loop reads CASSFDRSTGELFF. In DNA form, the CDR3 reads TGTGCTAGCAGCTTCGACAGGTCTACCGGGGAGCTGTTTTTT.

As to this clone: Additional DNA sequences in this sample encode the identical CDR3. The rearrangement joins TRBV5-1 to TRBJ2-1; no clear D. V dropped 0 bases and J dropped 8 bases, with 9 bases sitting between them. CDR3 length: 13 residues. CDR1 is SGHRS, CDR2 YFSETQ, per germline. The chain's CDR3 is CASSLGFGDEQFF. DNA for the CDR3: TGCGCCAGCAGCTTGGGATTTGGCGATGAGCAGTTCTTC.

DNA for the CDR3: TGTGCCAGCTCGTCGGGACTAGCGGGAAACATTCAGTACTTC. Amino acid sequence: CASSSGLAGNIQYF. This chain joins TRBV18 and TRBJ2-4, with 12 nucleotides matching TRBD2. Unmatched junction bases numbered 3, after V lost 6 bases and J lost 6 bases. This CDR3 region has 14 residues. CDR1 is KGHSH and CDR2 is LQKENI in the germline V gene.

This clone was counted a single time. V gene TRBV2 combines with J gene TRBJ2-7, with D tentatively TRBD2 (6 bases). CDR3 length: 14 amino acids. The V end lost 6 bases, the J end lost 11 bases, and 23 bases lay between the germline ends. CDR1 is SNHLY and CDR2 is FYNNEI in the germline V gene. This CDR3 is CASSGRAAGGDEYF. The CDR3, as DNA: TGTGCCAGCAGCGGAAGAGCAGCCGGCGGGGATGAGTACTTC. Using reference TRBV2 and TRBJ2-7 for the parts outside the CDR3, the full variable domain is EPEVTQTPSHQVTQMGQEVILRCVPISNHLYFYWYRQILGQKVEFLVSFYNNEISEKSEIFDDQFSVERPDGSNFTLKIRSTKLEDSAMYFCASSGRAAGGDEYFGPGTRLTVT.

The chain couples TRBV30 to TRBJ1-1, with 7 bases matching TRBD1. V was pared by 3 bases and J by 0 bases, with 7 bases of the junction left unmatched. The CDR3 spans 15 residues. Germline V gene data show CDR1 as GTSNPN and CDR2 as SVGIG (reference sequence). CDR3 sequence (DNA): TGTGCCTGGAGAGCTAGACAGGGCCTGAACACTGAAGCTTTCTTT. Translating gives CAWRARQGLNTEAFF.

This chain links TRBV27 with TRBJ2-5, with 7 positions matching TRBD1. In germline, CDR1 is MNHEY, CDR2 SMNVEV (reference sequence). V gave up 5 bases and J gave up 1 base; unmatched junction bases: 4. The CDR3 extends over 14 amino acids. CDR3 sequence (DNA): TGTGCCAGCAGTGCCCGGGACAGCCAAGAGACCCAGTACTTC. It is translated as CASSARDSQETQYF.

In its sample, this clone was seen once. The chain is built from TRBV7-8 and TRBJ1-1, with D unclear. CDR1 is SGHVS, CDR2 FQNEAQ, per germline. V lost 6 bases and J 0 bases, leaving 11 bases between the germline ends. The length of the CDR3 is 14 residues. The CDR3 bases are TGTGCCAGCAGTAAAGAGCCCGTGAACACTGAAGCTTTCTTT. Its translation is CASSKEPVNTEAFF.